The sequence of this TCR beta chain was determined in a study of blood T cell repertoires in COVID-19. Authors' methods: Using reference gene primer amplification, nucleated cell counts were estimated. Some clones are missing from TCRdb's copy, which holds only in-frame ones; the method was immunoSEQ multiplex PCR. V and J calls and clone size follow that table, whereas D and trimming were derived from the DNA. The sample has about 91,000 clones, about 81% seen once. Germline V gene lookup returns CDR1 MNHEY and CDR2 SVGAGI. Unmatched junction bases numbered 2, after V lost 0 bases and J lost 7 bases. The CDR3 totals 13 residues. In its sample, this clone was seen a few times.

The chain has TRBV6-5 and TRBJ1-2; 7 positions match TRBD1. Sequences were obtained from peripheral blood. The sequence derives from a man aged 70-80 years with acute or convalescent COVID-19. CDR3 DNA: TGTGCCAGCAGTTACTCGACAGGGTCTGGCTACACCTTC. Amino acids: CASSYSTGSGYTF.